This record looks at one T cell receptor (beta chain) sequence and its context. Its antigen is still unknown. Time point in this sample: persistent/refractory GD, antithyroid drugs over 5 years with positive TRAb. Construction of the TCR library relied on RNA isolated from PBMCs. Staff drew around 8.5 milliliters of peripheral blood into EDTA tubes. This specimen belongs to a study of regulatory T cells in long-lasting Graves disease. General study results and limits: Rather than thyroid tissue, only peripheral blood underwent study. TRBV28, TRBJ1-2 and TRBJ2-5 emerged as the favored segments in persistent disease.

The CDR3 length is 12 residues. The germline gives CDR1 MNHNS, CDR2 SASEGT. Trimming left V 7 bases short and J 2 bases short, with 8 bases between. CDR3 regions were amplified by Arm-PCR using iRepertoire HTBI primers to build TCR beta libraries. TCRdb fed the multiplex PCR reads into MiXCR, producing one record per CDR3 protein. This repertoire shows about half a million distinct CDR3 sequences, 22% found once; its top ten account for around 13%. The TCR sequence derives from a female donor with Graves disease. The V and J genes are TRBV6-1 and TRBJ2-5; D is unresolved. The starting material was peripheral blood mononuclear cells (PBMCs), obtained when the disease was refractory, from a patient treated with antithyroid drugs. CDR3 amino acids: CASNRPQETQYF. The CDR3 DNA reads TGTGCCAGCAATCGTCCACAAGAGACCCAGTACTTC.